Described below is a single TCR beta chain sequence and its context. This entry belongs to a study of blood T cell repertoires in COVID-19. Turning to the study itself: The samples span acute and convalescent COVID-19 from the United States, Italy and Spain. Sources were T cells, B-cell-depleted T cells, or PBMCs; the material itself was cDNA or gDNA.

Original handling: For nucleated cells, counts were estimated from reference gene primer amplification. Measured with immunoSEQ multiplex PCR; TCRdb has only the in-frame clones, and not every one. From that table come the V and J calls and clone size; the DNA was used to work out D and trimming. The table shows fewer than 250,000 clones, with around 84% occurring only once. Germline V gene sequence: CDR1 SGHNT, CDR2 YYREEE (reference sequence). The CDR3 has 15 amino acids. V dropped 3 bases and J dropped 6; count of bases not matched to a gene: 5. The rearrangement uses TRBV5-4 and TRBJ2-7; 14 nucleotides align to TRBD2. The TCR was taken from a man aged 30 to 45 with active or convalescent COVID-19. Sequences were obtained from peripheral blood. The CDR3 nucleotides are TGTGCCAGCAGCTCCGGGACTAGCGGGAGATCCGAGCAGTACTTC. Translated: CASSSGTSGRSEQYF. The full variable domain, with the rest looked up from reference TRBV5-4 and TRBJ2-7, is ETGVTQSPTHLIKTRGQQVTLRCSSQSGHNTVSWYQQALGQGPQFIFQYYREEENGRGNFPPRFSGLQFPNYSSELNVNALELDDSALYLCASSSGTSGRSEQYFGPGTRLTVT.